The 20 T cell receptor beta chains in this list originate from one sample, sequenced in a study of control samples from healthy donors and cancer patients. This table comes from immunoSEQ multiplex PCR, and its TCRdb copy is limited to in-frame clones, with some not included. The sample records about 160,000 clones, approximately 96% being singletons. The sequencing sample was made of blood. These receptors came from a middle-aged woman in good health.

This clone was detected a few times. The chain is built from TRBV2 and TRBJ1-6; no firm D call. CDR1 SNHLY and CDR2 FYNNEI come from the germline V gene. The ends were cut back, 7 bases at V and 4 bases at J, with 14 bases in the middle. The CDR3 has 15 amino acids. CDR3: CASKREPSYNSPLHF. CDR3 DNA sequence: TGTGCCAGCAAGAGGGAACCCTCGTATAATTCACCCCTCCACTTT. The variable domain in full, completed from reference TRBV2 and TRBJ1-6, reads EPEVTQTPSHQVTQMGQEVILRCVPISNHLYFYWYRQILGQKVEFLVSFYNNEISEKSEIFDDQFSVERPDGSNFTLKIRSTKLEDSAMYFCASKREPSYNSPLHFGNGTRLTVT.

This rearrangement joins TRBV6-5 to TRBJ1-6; D unclear. Between the trimmed V and J ends, which lost 7 bases and 6 bases, there was a span of 10 bases. The V gene's germline CDR1 is MNHEY and CDR2 SVGAGI. The CDR3 spans 13 residues. The DNA for the CDR3 is TGTGCCAGCACCCGAAAGGGTAATTCACCCCTCCACTTT. Its translation: CASTRKGNSPLHF.

The chain employs TRBV27 and TRBJ1-2; tentatively, D is TRBD1 (5 bases). V was cut by 2 bases and J by 8 bases, with 12 bases left in between. Germline CDR1 MNHEY, CDR2 SMNVEV (reference sequence). The length of the CDR3 is 13 residues. The DNA of the CDR3 is TGTGCCAGCAGTTTAAGGGGTATCTACGGCTACACCTTC. It translates to CASSLRGIYGYTF.

This clone showed up just once. The rearrangement links TRBV7-9 to TRBJ1-1, with D unclear. Germline V gives CDR1 SEHNR, CDR2 FQNEAQ (reference sequence). This CDR3 contains 12 residues. Trimming removed 6 bases at V and 6 bases at J, with 11 bases between. CDR3: CASRGGAAEAFF. CDR3 coding DNA: TGTGCCAGCAGGGGAGGAGCCGCTGAAGCTTTCTTT.

The rearrangement links TRBV19 to TRBJ2-6, with D perhaps TRBD1 (6 bases). Looked up from germline, CDR1 is LNHDA and CDR2 is SQIVND (reference sequence). CDR3 length: 14 residues. With 5 bases removed from V and 5 bases from J, the gap between germline ends came to 10 bases. The CDR3 DNA sequence: TGTGCCAGTAGTCCCGGACAGTGGGCCAACGTCCTGACTTTC. The encoded protein is CASSPGQWANVLTF.

This chain links TRBV4-3 with TRBJ2-6; possibly TRBD1 for D (5 bases). The CDR3 spans 16 residues. The V end was cut by 0 bases, the J end by 0 bases, with 6 bases between. Germline-derived CDR1 and CDR2 are LGHNA and YSLEER. In nucleotides, the CDR3 is TGCGCCAGCAGCCAAGAGACAGCCTCTGGGGCCAACGTCCTGACTTTC. This codes for CASSQETASGANVLTF.

The CDR3 coding sequence is TGTGCCCGGAAGGAAGACTCTGGAAACACCATATATTTT. Translation gives CARKEDSGNTIYF. This chain links TRBV30 with TRBJ1-3; unclear D gene. The V end was cut by 8 bases, the J end by 0 bases, with 11 bases between. Germline assignment: CDR1 GTSNPN and CDR2 SVGIG (reference sequence). This CDR3 is built from 13 residues. Drawing the rest from reference TRBV30 and TRBJ1-3, the complete variable domain is SQTIHQWPATLVQPVGSPLSLECTVEGTSNPNLYWYRQAAGRGLQLLFYSVGIGQISSEVPQNLSASRPQDRQFILSSKKLLLSDSGFYLCARKEDSGNTIYFGEGSWLTVV.

The chain links TRBV4-3 to TRBJ2-7, with 9 bases that match TRBD1. Germline CDR1 LGHNA, CDR2 YSLEER. Germline trimming cut 4 bases from V and 6 bases from J; bases unmatched to any gene: 4. The CDR3 runs 13 residues. CDR3 DNA sequence: TGCGCCAGCAGCCGGGGACAGGGTATCGAGCAGTACTTC. Its protein product is CASSRGQGIEQYF.

This clone was detected only a few times. The J gene is TRBJ2-7, the V gene TRBV7-2, with 8 nucleotides matching TRBD2. CDR3 length: 16 residues. Germline V gene data show CDR1 as SGHTA and CDR2 as FQGNSA. V trimming: 5 bases; J trimming: 3 bases; junction bases outside the gene matches: 12. CDR3 protein: CASSQLGLAGNYEQYF. The CDR3 bases are TGTGCCAGCAGCCAATTAGGTCTAGCGGGCAACTACGAGCAGTACTTC.

The chain couples TRBV6-5 to TRBJ1-6; 9 nucleotides line up with TRBD1. Germline V lookup: CDR1 MNHEY, CDR2 SVGAGI. V was clipped by 6 bases and J by 7 bases; unmatched bases: 7. The CDR3 spans 15 residues. Here the CDR3 reads CASSQVGQGNSPLHF. The CDR3, as DNA: TGTGCCAGCAGCCAGGTGGGACAGGGAAATTCACCCCTCCACTTT.

Worth noting for this clone: The sample has other DNA sequences that encode this CDR3 too. The genes are TRBV19 and TRBJ1-5; 9 positions agree with TRBD1. Per the germline V gene, CDR1 is LNHDA and CDR2 is SQIVND (reference sequence). This CDR3 has 13 residues. Unmatched junction bases numbered 6, after V lost 7 bases and J lost 8 bases. The DNA of the CDR3 is TGTGCCAGTACCAGGGACAGGGAGAAGCCCCAGCATTTT. It encodes CASTRDREKPQHF.

V gene TRBV4-3 combines with J gene TRBJ2-7; possibly TRBD1 or TRBD2 for D (5 bases each). The CDR3 runs 15 residues. Trimming took off 3 bases at V and 2 bases at J, with 14 bases between the two ends. The V gene's germline CDR1 is LGHNA and CDR2 YSLEER. CDR3 nucleotide sequence: TGCGCCAGCAGCCAGGGGACCCGATCTACCTACGAGCAGTACTTC. It specifies CASSQGTRSTYEQYF.

The CDR3, as DNA: TGCGCCAGCAGTCTCCGGGGTGAAAAACTGTTTTTT. Amino acid sequence: CASSLRGEKLFF. The rearrangement links TRBV5-1 to TRBJ1-4; no definite D call. The CDR3 runs 12 residues. Germline CDR1 is SGHRS and CDR2 is YFSETQ. The V end lost 5 bases, the J end lost 7 bases, and 9 bases lay between the germline ends.

The chain couples TRBV5-6 to TRBJ1-3; 8 bases match TRBD1. The CDR3 sequence is 15 residues long. Germline assignment: CDR1 SGHDT and CDR2 YYEEEE. Losses at the gene ends were 4 bases for V and 8 bases for J; bases not matched to a gene: 11. The CDR3 is CASSGIQGGRDTIYF. The DNA of the CDR3 is TGTGCCAGCAGCGGAATACAGGGGGGGAGAGACACCATATATTTT.

The chain recombines TRBV30 with TRBJ1-3, with 10 bases lining up with TRBD1. J lost 1 base, V lost 3 bases, and 9 bases had no gene match. In germline, CDR1 is GTSNPN, CDR2 SVGIG (reference sequence). This CDR3 is 17 amino acids long. In DNA, the CDR3 is TGTGCCTGGAGGAGAGACAGGGGGCGAGGGTCTGGAAACACCATATATTTT. It specifies CAWRRDRGRGSGNTIYF.

In its sample, this clone was seen once. This sequence joins TRBV30 and TRBJ1-2; D is perhaps TRBD1 (5 bases). The germline gives CDR1 GTSNPN, CDR2 SVGIG (reference sequence). V lost 2 bases, J lost 8 bases, and 9 bases lay in between. There are 11 residues in the CDR3. CDR3: CAWSQGYGYTF. CDR3 DNA: TGTGCCTGGAGTCAGGGATACGGCTACACCTTC.

The chain employs TRBV4-1 and TRBJ1-4, with 7 positions matching TRBD1. There are 16 residues in the CDR3. Trimming removed 3 bases from V and 2 bases from J; junction bases left unmatched: 6. CDR1 is MGHRA, CDR2 YSYEKL, per germline. CDR3 sequence reads: CASSHPRQGTNEKLFF. In DNA, the CDR3 is TGCGCCAGCAGCCATCCTAGACAGGGCACTAATGAAAAACTGTTTTTT.

The chain employs TRBV6-5 and TRBJ1-2, with TRBD1 identical over 9 bases. Unmatched junction bases numbered 3, after V lost 4 bases and J lost 9 bases. Germline CDR1 MNHEY, CDR2 SVGAGI. The CDR3 has 12 residues. The CDR3 region has the DNA TGTGCCAGCAGTTCGGACAGGGGCCGCTACACCTTC. It codes for CASSSDRGRYTF.

This sequence joins TRBV10-1 and TRBJ2-1; D is perhaps TRBD1 (5 bases). With 10 bases removed from V and 3 bases from J, the gap between germline ends came to 25 bases. This CDR3 is built from 17 residues. CDR1 and CDR2 (germline): WNHNN, SYGVQD (reference sequence). The CDR3 DNA reads as TGCGCCACCTCGAACTCGACAGTGCTAAACTTCTACAATGAGCAGTTCTTC. Protein product: CATSNSTVLNFYNEQFF.

This clone has a single count. The chain has TRBV6-1 and TRBJ2-7; no reliable D call. CDR1 and CDR2 from the germline V gene are MNHNS and SASEGT. The CDR3 spans 12 residues. Trimming left V 1 base short and J 2 bases short, with 3 bases between. In DNA, the CDR3 is TGTGCCAGCAGTGAAGTGGCCTACGAGCAGTACTTC. Amino acids: CASSEVAYEQYF.